This T cell receptor beta chain derives from a study of blood T cell repertoires in COVID-19. Trimming at V came to 1 base and at J to 0 bases, leaving 2 bases not matched to a gene. The CDR3 runs to 16 residues. Per the germline V gene, CDR1 is LGHNA and CDR2 is YNFKEQ. Sequencing used immunoSEQ multiplex PCR; TCRdb keeps in-frame clones, though not all of them. The table records 81,000 or so clones, about 88% of them present only once. The specimen was peripheral blood. V and J are TRBV4-2 and TRBJ2-3, with 9 positions matching TRBD2. This clonotype originated in a man between 70 and 80 years old with active or convalescent COVID-19. For the CDR3, the DNA is TGTGCCAGCAGCCAAGGTAGCGGGGGTAGCACAGATACGCAGTATTTT. Encoded protein: CASSQGSGGSTDTQYF.